Listed below are T cell receptor beta chains from one sample, sequenced in a study of graft-versus-host responses after intestinal transplantation. Some clones are missing from TCRdb's copy, which holds only in-frame ones; the method was immunoSEQ multiplex PCR. This sample has more than 90,000 clones; over 85% occur once, and the top ten carry roughly 0.24%. No antigen has been assigned to these receptors. Sequencing used unstimulated CD4+ T cells sorted from spleen or lymph node cells, obtained before transplant. The receptor source for this set is a human donor who was the organ donor for an intestinal transplant. The conserved cysteine and the conserved F or W are not part of the CDR3 here. Fields, in order: J gene, V gene, CDR3 protein.

j_gene: TRBJ2-5
v_gene: TRBV6-1
CDR3aa: ASSEAGGQETQY

j_gene: TRBJ2-5
v_gene: TRBV27
CDR3aa: ASSLETGGVGTQY

j_gene: TRBJ2-5
v_gene: TRBV5-6
CDR3aa: ASRSVLMDRGGLETQY

j_gene: TRBJ1-5
v_gene: TRBV6-5
CDR3aa: ASSRGALSNQPQH

j_gene: TRBJ1-5
v_gene: TRBV10-3
CDR3aa: AISTNRDQPQH

j_gene: TRBJ1-5
v_gene: TRBV28
CDR3aa: ASSLAGHSNQPQH

j_gene: TRBJ1-3
v_gene: TRBV7-9
CDR3aa: ASSLSLSGNTIY

j_gene: TRBJ2-1
v_gene: TRBV6-6
CDR3aa: ASTLGGTGFNEQF

j_gene: TRBJ1-5
v_gene: TRBV6-1
CDR3aa: ATGPGGSNQPQH

j_gene: TRBJ2-2
v_gene: TRBV30
CDR3aa: AWSRFLAGSNTGELF

j_gene: TRBJ1-2
v_gene: TRBV2
CDR3aa: ASSWDRADYGYT